This T cell receptor (beta chain) was profiled in a study of control samples from healthy donors and cancer patients. Clones were read by immunoSEQ multiplex PCR, and TCRdb kept only the in-frame ones, dropping some. The sample has 150,000 to 200,000 clones; roughly 90% are singletons. This CDR3 region has 18 residues. After removal of 3 bases from V and 0 bases from J, the junction contained 11 bases not matched to a gene. The germline gives CDR1 SGHNT, CDR2 YYREEE (reference sequence). The gene calls are TRBV5-4 and TRBJ2-7; 11 nucleotides match TRBD1. What was sequenced was blood. This clonotype was obtained from a woman aged 45 to 65 in good health. CDR3 DNA: TGTGCCAGCAGCTCGAAATCGGGACAGGGGGAATTCTCCTACGAGCAGTACTTC. This codes for CASSSKSGQGEFSYEQYF.